This T cell receptor (beta chain) is from a study of control samples from healthy donors and cancer patients. Only in-frame clones appear in the TCRdb table, and some are missing; sequencing was by immunoSEQ multiplex PCR. This repertoire shows around 40,000 clones, approximately 89% found once; its top ten account for around 23%. The CDR3 runs 16 residues. V gave up 3 bases and J gave up 0 bases, with 12 bases separating them. Germline V gene lookup returns CDR1 LGHDT and CDR2 YNNKEL (reference sequence). The chain couples TRBV3-1 (or the pseudogene TRBV3-2) to TRBJ1-3; D ambiguous. The clonotype was recovered from a woman between 40 and 50 years old with head and neck cancer. Sequencing was carried out using PBMCs. CDR3 region: CASSHHSAPSGNTIYF. CDR3 coding DNA: TGTGCCAGCAGCCACCATTCAGCCCCCTCTGGAAACACCATATATTTT.